This TCR beta chain was profiled in a study of control samples from healthy donors and cancer patients. The CDR3 loop spans 13 amino acids. Trimming stripped 4 bases from V and 2 bases from J, with 8 bases between. Germline V gene data show CDR1 as MNHEY and CDR2 as SVGAGI. Only in-frame clones appear in the TCRdb table, and some are missing; sequencing was by immunoSEQ multiplex PCR. The sample holds some 70,000 clones, 75% to 85% seen once. The TCR comes from a man between 60 and 75 years old in good health. The chain uses TRBV6-5 and TRBJ2-5, with a weak D call TRBD1 (5 bases). Sample: blood. The CDR3 sequence: CASSWRQQETQYF. Here the CDR3 DNA reads TGTGCCAGCAGTTGGAGACAGCAAGAGACCCAGTACTTC.